This T cell receptor beta chain was documented in a study of human T cells and chemical hapten exposure. MiXCR was run by TCRdb on the RACE reads, yielding one entry per CDR3 protein. The table has roughly 100,000 distinct CDR3 sequences, under 40% seen once; the top ten hold around 2.5%. Stated time point: patch test 3, about 24 weeks after DPC sensitization. As to treatment: therapeutic diphenylcyclopropenone sensitization with weekly scalp DPC. There are a few counts of this clonotype. V lost 4 bases and J 8 bases, leaving 18 bases between the germline ends. This CDR3 region has 14 residues. This material consisted of whole blood, taken in connection with sensitization to the hapten diphenylcyclopropenone (DPC). V is TRBV12-3 or TRBV12-4 and J is TRBJ2-7; D may correspond to TRBD1 or TRBD2 (6 bases each). The receptor was derived from a man aged 35 to 55 with alopecia areata. Some clones in this sample may be carry-over from other donors' samples. CDR3 DNA: TGTGCCAGCAGTTCCCCCCCGGGGGCCCCGAAGCAGTACTTC. This translates into CASSSPPGAPKQYF.